The 20 T cell receptor beta chains below were found in one sample sequenced in a study of a mutant IDH1 vaccine in newly diagnosed glioma. The time point here: week 35, safety follow-up. Vaccine doses each comprised 300 ug of mutant IDH1 20-mer peptide, with topical imiquimod. For these receptors, no antigen is known. Only in-frame clones appear in the TCRdb table, and some are missing; sequencing was by immunoSEQ multiplex PCR. In the table there are approximately 61,000 clones, roughly 81% of which are singletons. Sequences were derived from PBMCs, sampled from a glioma patient whose treatment included an IDH1 peptide vaccine. Receptors were obtained from a man aged 40-50 years with glioma.

The chain carries TRBV14 and TRBJ2-3; D ambiguous. Deletions cut 2 bases from V and 3 bases from J, with 6 bases between. The CDR3 length is 13 residues. CDR1 is SGHDN, CDR2 FVKESK, per germline. This chain's CDR3 is CASSQRLTDTQYF. The CDR3, as DNA: TGTGCCAGCAGCCAACGCCTTACAGATACGCAGTATTTT.

This clone was seen only a few times. The rearrangement joins TRBV18 to TRBJ1-1; D gene unclear. V was trimmed by 2 bases and J by 4 bases, leaving 2 bases between them. The CDR3 has 11 residues. Germline lookup yields CDR1 KGHSH and CDR2 LQKENI. Here the CDR3 DNA reads TGTGCCAGCTCACCAGGCACTGAAGCTTTCTTT. This translates into CASSPGTEAFF.

This chain connects TRBV4-3 to TRBJ2-7, with a weak D call TRBD1 (5 bases). V shed 1 base and J shed 5 bases, with 12 bases lying between them. This CDR3 comprises 14 residues. Germline V lookup: CDR1 LGHNA, CDR2 YSLEER. The CDR3 protein is CASSQGQNRDEQYF. The CDR3 bases are TGCGCCAGCAGCCAAGGACAGAACCGGGACGAGCAGTACTTC.

The rearrangement joins TRBV19 to TRBJ2-7; 8 nucleotides align to TRBD1. This CDR3 has 14 amino acids. J gave up 6 bases and V 2 bases, and 6 bases lay outside the gene matches. CDR1 and CDR2 (germline): LNHDA, SQIVND (reference sequence). CDR3 residues: CASSIQQGVSEQYF. The CDR3 DNA is TGTGCCAGTAGTATACAACAGGGGGTAAGCGAGCAGTACTTC.

The chain joins TRBV4-1 to TRBJ2-7; D call uncertain. Deletions cut 1 base from V and 2 bases from J, with 9 bases between. This CDR3 comprises 14 residues. Germline loops: CDR1 MGHRA, CDR2 YSYEKL. The CDR3 DNA reads as TGCGCCAGCAGCCAAGGGAACGGAGCCTACGAGCAGTACTTC. Translation gives CASSQGNGAYEQYF.

CDR3 nucleotides: TGCGCCAGCAGTTGGACGGGGACCGGGACGTACTTC. As protein: CASSWTGTGTYF. The chain employs TRBV10-1 and TRBJ2-7; D might be TRBD1 or TRBD2, each matching 5 bases. V was shortened by 5 bases and J by 12 bases, with 17 bases between the two germline ends. The length of the CDR3 is 12 residues. Per the germline V gene, CDR1 is WNHNN and CDR2 is SYGVQD (reference sequence).

The chain is built from TRBV18 and TRBJ2-5, with a possible D match to TRBD1 (6 bases). CDR1 and CDR2 from the germline V gene are KGHSH and LQKENI. CDR3 length: 15 residues. Trimming left V 2 bases short and J 1 base short, with 11 bases between. CDR3 in DNA: TGTGCCAGCTCACCAGAGACAGGCAGCCAAGAGACCCAGTACTTC. Translated: CASSPETGSQETQYF. The full variable domain, its missing parts supplied by reference TRBV18 and TRBJ2-5, is NAGVMQNPRHLVRRRGQEARLRCSPMKGHSHVYWYRQLPEEGLKFMVYLQKENIIDESGMPKERFSAEFPKEGPSILRIQQVVRGDSAAYFCASSPETGSQETQYFGPGTRLLVL.

The chain is built from TRBV9 and TRBJ2-2; no definite D call. This CDR3 spans 14 amino acids. Germline V lookup: CDR1 SGDLS, CDR2 YYNGEE. Trimming took off 0 bases at V and 6 bases at J, with 9 bases between the two ends. CDR3 sequence reads: CASSVASTPGELFF. CDR3 coding DNA: TGTGCCAGCAGCGTAGCCAGTACCCCCGGGGAGCTGTTTTTT.

The rearrangement links TRBV19 to TRBJ1-5; D not resolved. V shed 3 bases and J shed 2 bases, with 11 bases lying between them. This CDR3 region has 15 residues. Germline V gene lookup returns CDR1 LNHDA and CDR2 SQIVND (reference sequence). CDR3 loop: CASSIDWLGNQPQHF. Here the CDR3 DNA reads TGTGCCAGTAGTATTGATTGGTTGGGCAATCAGCCCCAGCATTTT.

This chain links TRBV6-5 with TRBJ2-7, with D perhaps assigned TRBD1 or TRBD2 (5 bases each). CDR1 is MNHEY and CDR2 is SVGAGI in the germline V gene. Trimming shortened V by 4 bases and J by 2 bases, and 12 bases separated the two germline ends. The CDR3 has 14 amino acids. The CDR3 reads CASSFWGSTYEQYF. The CDR3 DNA is TGTGCCAGCAGTTTTTGGGGGAGTACCTACGAGCAGTACTTC.

The chain employs TRBV2 and TRBJ2-6, with TRBD1 matching over 7 bases. V was clipped by 3 bases and J by 4 bases; unmatched bases: 3. This CDR3 comprises 15 residues. Germline values: CDR1 SNHLY, CDR2 FYNNEI. CDR3 sequence (DNA): TGTGCCAGCAGTGAGAGGGGGCAGGGGGCCAACGTCCTGACTTTC. It specifies CASSERGQGANVLTF.

The V call is TRBV15, the J call TRBJ2-7; 7 bases match TRBD2. The CDR3 covers 13 residues. J gave up 3 bases and V 5 bases, and 4 bases lay outside the gene matches. CDR1 and CDR2 (germline): LNHNV, YYDKDF (reference sequence). CDR3 residues: CATSGGEFYEQYF. The DNA for the CDR3 is TGTGCCACCAGCGGGGGGGAGTTCTACGAGCAGTACTTC.

The genes are TRBV5-5 and TRBJ2-2, with TRBD1 as a possible D gene (6 bases). Germline assignment: CDR1 SGHKS and CDR2 YYEKEE (reference sequence). V lost 4 bases to trimming and J lost 7 bases, with 14 bases between them. The CDR3 is 14 residues long. The CDR3, as DNA: TGTGCCAGCAGCCCGAGAGAAGGGGGCGGGGAGCTGTTTTTT. It specifies CASSPREGGGELFF. Looking up the rest from reference TRBV5-5 and TRBJ2-2 gives the full variable domain: DAGVTQSPTHLIKTRGQQVTLRCSPISGHKSVSWYQQVLGQGPQFIFQYYEKEERGRGNFPDRFSARQFPNYSSELNVNALLLGDSALYLCASSPREGGGELFFGEGSRLTVL.

The rearrangement links TRBV7-2 to TRBJ1-5; D is undetermined. The CDR3 runs to 14 residues. The germline V and J ends were trimmed by 1 base and 2 bases, with 6 bases remaining between them. Germline lookup yields CDR1 SGHTA and CDR2 FQGNSA. The CDR3 bases are TGTGCCAGCAGCTTAGTGGCGCGCAATCAGCCCCAGCATTTT. It yields the protein CASSLVARNQPQHF.

J is TRBJ2-7 and V is TRBV6-1; D ambiguous. Germline assignment: CDR1 MNHNS and CDR2 SASEGT. V was shortened by 6 bases and J by 3 bases, with 12 bases between the two germline ends. The CDR3 spans 13 residues. The CDR3 bases are TGTGCCAGCAGGGGGTGGAAGGGCTACGAGCAGTACTTC. Translation: CASRGWKGYEQYF.

The chain has TRBV19 and TRBJ1-1, with no clear D. Trimming removed 3 bases from V and 0 bases from J, with 11 bases in between. The length of the CDR3 is 15 residues. Germline CDR1 LNHDA, CDR2 SQIVND (reference sequence). CDR3 coding DNA: TGTGCCAGTAGTATGATGGGCGAGATGAACACTGAAGCTTTCTTT. This codes for CASSMMGEMNTEAFF.

The chain carries TRBV4-3 and TRBJ1-2; D is unresolved. Germline CDR1 is LGHNA and CDR2 is YSLEER. The length of the CDR3 is 14 residues. V was trimmed by 0 bases and J by 7 bases, leaving 12 bases between them. CDR3 amino acids: CASSQDLGMGGYTF. For the CDR3, the DNA is TGCGCCAGCAGCCAAGATCTAGGAATGGGTGGCTACACCTTC.

This clone has just one count. The V call is TRBV9, the J call TRBJ1-2; D ambiguous. Between the trimmed V and J ends, which lost 0 bases and 8 bases, there was a span of 8 bases. Germline loops: CDR1 SGDLS, CDR2 YYNGEE. The CDR3 loop spans 12 amino acids. The CDR3 coding sequence is TGTGCCAGCAGCGTAGGGTTGAGAGGCTACACCTTC. This translates into CASSVGLRGYTF.

The chain employs TRBV15 and TRBJ2-1; TRBD1 might be the D (6 bases). Germline V gene data show CDR1 as LNHNV and CDR2 as YYDKDF (reference sequence). V was cut by 4 bases and J by 4 bases, with 11 bases left in between. The CDR3 contains 14 residues. The CDR3 region is CATSTQGQYNEQFF. The CDR3 coding sequence is TGTGCCACCAGCACCCAAGGACAGTACAATGAGCAGTTCTTC.

The table lists this clone with a count of one. This chain connects TRBV6-6 to TRBJ1-6; TRBD1 agrees at 9 bases. V lost 2 bases and J lost 8; bases outside the gene matches: 7. Germline lookup yields CDR1 MNHNY and CDR2 SVGAGI (reference sequence). The CDR3 runs to 16 residues. The CDR3 bases are TGTGCCAGCAGTTACCCAGAGGGACAGGGCCATTCACCCCTCCACTTT. Its translation: CASSYPEGQGHSPLHF.